These T cell receptor beta chains were read from a single sample in a study of blood T cells in healthy people across ages. TCRdb reanalysed the 5' RACE reads using MiXCR and keeps one entry per CDR3 protein. The sample has hundreds of thousands of distinct CDR3 sequences, roughly 24% seen once; the top ten hold less than 3.5%. These sequences were also reported in another study, on T cells of mothers and their children.

What was sequenced was blood. These receptors all come from a boy younger than 18 in good health. The conserved cysteine and the conserved F or W are not part of the CDR3 here. The order of the fields is V gene, J gene, CDR3 protein.

v_gene: TRBV12-3/TRBV12-4
j_gene: TRBJ1-4
CDR3aa: ASSTGTGEKLF

v_gene: TRBV29-1
j_gene: TRBJ2-3
CDR3aa: SVARGLADTQY

v_gene: TRBV19
j_gene: TRBJ2-4
CDR3aa: ASKASGGDIQY

v_gene: TRBV2
j_gene: TRBJ1-1
CDR3aa: ASATGVTEAF

v_gene: TRBV7-2
j_gene: TRBJ2-3
CDR3aa: ASSPLPSTDTQY

v_gene: TRBV6-1
j_gene: TRBJ2-2
CDR3aa: ASSESRGSYSGELF

v_gene: TRBV20-1
j_gene: TRBJ1-1
CDR3aa: SAPRTGSAEAF

v_gene: TRBV29-1
j_gene: TRBJ1-3
CDR3aa: SAARVPSGNTIY

v_gene: TRBV20-1
j_gene: TRBJ2-4
CDR3aa: SARKQGGNIQY

v_gene: TRBV20-1
j_gene: TRBJ1-5
CDR3aa: SARAKYSNQPQH

v_gene: TRBV4-1
j_gene: TRBJ2-7
CDR3aa: ASSLFGGSSYEQY

v_gene: TRBV4-1
j_gene: TRBJ2-1
CDR3aa: ASSAADYNEQF

v_gene: TRBV24-1
j_gene: TRBJ2-3
CDR3aa: ATSDGASTDTQY

v_gene: TRBV20-1
j_gene: TRBJ2-5
CDR3aa: SASELAGSETQY

v_gene: TRBV11-2
j_gene: TRBJ2-5
CDR3aa: ACTRWGGEVETQY

v_gene: TRBV6-1
j_gene: TRBJ2-7
CDR3aa: ASRLRGTGWGYEQY

v_gene: TRBV10-3
j_gene: TRBJ2-3
CDR3aa: AISEFPPGIGTDTQY

v_gene: TRBV12-3/TRBV12-4
j_gene: TRBJ2-1
CDR3aa: ASSPDRGVSYNEQF

v_gene: TRBV20-1
j_gene: TRBJ1-2
CDR3aa: SARDRAGLNYGYT

v_gene: TRBV18
j_gene: TRBJ2-3
CDR3aa: ASSPPSNTQY

v_gene: TRBV10-2
j_gene: TRBJ2-5
CDR3aa: ASSESGGVGETQY

v_gene: TRBV12-3/TRBV12-4
j_gene: TRBJ2-7
CDR3aa: ASSLDLGAEY

v_gene: TRBV5-1
j_gene: TRBJ2-3
CDR3aa: ASKTSGTHSTDTQY

v_gene: TRBV6-5
j_gene: TRBJ1-6
CDR3aa: ASSYSWGSGNSPLH

v_gene: TRBV29-1
j_gene: TRBJ2-7
CDR3aa: SVEDTYSYEQY

v_gene: TRBV6-1
j_gene: TRBJ2-3
CDR3aa: ASSGVDTQY

v_gene: TRBV4-1
j_gene: TRBJ1-1
CDR3aa: ASSQTSGGLGEAF

v_gene: TRBV6-1
j_gene: TRBJ2-5
CDR3aa: ASSQRGSGVLKF

v_gene: TRBV2
j_gene: TRBJ2-3
CDR3aa: ASSAAEPSTDTQY

v_gene: TRBV28
j_gene: TRBJ1-3
CDR3aa: ASSLPGRKNTIY

v_gene: TRBV6-1
j_gene: TRBJ1-4
CDR3aa: ASSEKSRGEKLF

v_gene: TRBV11-2
j_gene: TRBJ1-2
CDR3aa: ASSSPTGSYGYT

v_gene: TRBV20-1
j_gene: TRBJ1-4
CDR3aa: SARDFLATNEKLF

v_gene: TRBV20-1
j_gene: TRBJ2-7
CDR3aa: SGLGTGGEQY

v_gene: TRBV7-2
j_gene: TRBJ2-5
CDR3aa: ASSHGGAGQETQY

v_gene: TRBV12-3/TRBV12-4
j_gene: TRBJ2-7
CDR3aa: ASSLAGSSDEQY

v_gene: TRBV28
j_gene: TRBJ2-2
CDR3aa: ATADRLIRELF

v_gene: TRBV27
j_gene: TRBJ2-4
CDR3aa: ASSLGQAGNIQY

v_gene: TRBV19
j_gene: TRBJ2-1
CDR3aa: ASRLEDRSYSEQF

v_gene: TRBV9
j_gene: TRBJ2-2
CDR3aa: ASSVSGRGRTGELF

v_gene: TRBV3-1
j_gene: TRBJ2-2
CDR3aa: ASSQVGGTSGGTGELF

v_gene: TRBV6-5
j_gene: TRBJ1-4
CDR3aa: ASSYTGGREKLF

v_gene: TRBV10-3
j_gene: TRBJ2-7
CDR3aa: AISQDRGVGEQY